The subject of this entry is one T cell receptor (beta chain). The table came from immunoSEQ multiplex PCR; TCRdb's copy has only in-frame clones and leaves some out. The sample consists of 250,000 or so clones, around nine tenths of them appearing once. The sample originates from a study of blood T cell repertoires in COVID-19. Study at large: Researchers got acute and convalescent COVID-19 samples from the United States, Italy and Spain. T cells, B-cell-depleted T cells, or PBMCs supplied cDNA or gDNA.

Looked up from germline, CDR1 is MNHEY and CDR2 is SMNVEV (reference sequence). This CDR3 has 15 residues. The V and J ends lost 5 bases and 7 bases, in that order; junction bases with no gene match: 13. The chain carries TRBV27 and TRBJ1-2; TRBD1 agrees at 7 bases. This TCR was recovered from a woman between 55 and 75 years old with COVID-19, enrolled during active disease. Sequencing used peripheral blood. For the CDR3, the DNA is TGTGCCAGCAGTAGACGACAGGGCGGTTTGGTTGGCTACACCTTC. Its protein product is CASSRRQGGLVGYTF.